Listed here are 6 T cell receptor beta chains from one sample, sequenced in a study of T cell repertoires in cytomegalovirus infection. TCRdb re-derived calls from the reads in MiXCR, one entry per CDR3 protein. This table holds roughly 280,000 distinct CDR3 sequences, roughly 13% found once. The specimen was PBMCs. The source of these receptors is a human donor in good health (CMV status not recorded). Some clones in this sample may be carry-over from other donors' samples.

This clonotype was seen at least ten times. This chain connects TRBV12-3 or TRBV12-4 to TRBJ1-1; possibly TRBD1 for D (5 bases). Trimming pared 10 bases from V and 1 base from J, leaving 13 bases between. The CDR3 sequence is 13 residues long. As DNA, the CDR3 is TGTGCCACCGACGTTCAGGGGAACACTGAAGCTTTCTTT. Amino acid sequence: CATDVQGNTEAFF.

The table lists this clonotype with a few counts. The chain employs TRBV6-2 or TRBV6-3 and TRBJ1-2; D remains unclear. Trimming removed 6 bases at V and 7 bases at J, with 15 bases between. Germline CDR1 reads MNHEY; CDR2 reads SVGEGT. The CDR3 runs 13 residues. The CDR3 nucleotides read TGTGCCAGCAGCCGCCGCGGGGTAGGTGGCTACACCTTC. Amino acid sequence: CASSRRGVGGYTF.

The chain uses TRBV10-3 and TRBJ1-3; TRBD1 might be the D (5 bases). The CDR3 loop spans 15 amino acids. In germline, CDR1 is ENHRY, CDR2 SYGVKD. The V gene lost 6 bases and the J gene lost 0 bases, with 12 bases spanning the gap. The DNA for the CDR3 is TGTGCCATCAGGGGGACCGCCTACTCTGGAAACACCATATATTTT. This gives the protein CAIRGTAYSGNTIYF.

In its sample, this clonotype was seen many times. The junction does not match germline at one end; this may be a read error. The chain couples TRBV7-2 to TRBJ2-5; no clear D. This CDR3 comprises 14 residues. Germline V lookup: CDR1 SGHTA, CDR2 FQGNSA. The CDR3 DNA reads TGTGCCAGCAGCCCCGGGCCCTACCAAGGGACCCAGTACTTC. Amino acids: CASSPGPYQGTQYF. The whole variable domain, remainder taken from reference TRBV7-2 and TRBJ2-5, is GAGVSQSPSNKVTEKGKDVELRCDPISGHTALYWYRQSLGQGLEFLIYFQGNSAPDKSGLPSDRFSAERTGGSVSTLTIQRTQQEDSAVYLCASSPGPYQGTQYFGPGTRLLVL.

This chain joins TRBV12-3 or TRBV12-4 and TRBJ1-5, with TRBD1 as a possible D gene (5 bases). Between the trimmed V and J ends, which lost 4 bases and 7 bases, there was a span of 11 bases. CDR3 length: 13 amino acids. The CDR3 DNA is TGTGCCAGCAGTTCGGGACCTGTCCAGCCCCAGCATTTT. Protein product: CASSSGPVQPQHF.

The chain links TRBV5-6 to TRBJ2-3; 9 nucleotides match TRBD1. Germline CDR1 and CDR2: SGHDT and YYEEEE. V lost 2 bases to trimming and J lost 3 bases; unmatched junction nucleotides: 19. The length of the CDR3 is 20 residues. The DNA for the CDR3 is TGTGCCAGCAGCTTCCCTCGACAGGGGGATCGGTGGCCCGCAACAGATACGCAGTATTTT. Translation gives CASSFPRQGDRWPATDTQYF.